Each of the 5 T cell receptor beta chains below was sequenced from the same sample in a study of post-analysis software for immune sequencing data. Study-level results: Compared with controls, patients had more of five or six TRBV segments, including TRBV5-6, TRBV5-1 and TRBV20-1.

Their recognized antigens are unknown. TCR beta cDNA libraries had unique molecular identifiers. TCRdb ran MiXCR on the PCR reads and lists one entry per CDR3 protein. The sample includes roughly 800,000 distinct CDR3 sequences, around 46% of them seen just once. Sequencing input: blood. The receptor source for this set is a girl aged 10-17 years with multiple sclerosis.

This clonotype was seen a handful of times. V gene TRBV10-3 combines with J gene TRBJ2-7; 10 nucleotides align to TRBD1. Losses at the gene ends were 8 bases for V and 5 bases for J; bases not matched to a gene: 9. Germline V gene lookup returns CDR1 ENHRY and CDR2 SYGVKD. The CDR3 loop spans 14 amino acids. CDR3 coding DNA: TGTGCCATCGCTCCGGGACAGGGGATCAACGAGCAGTACTTC. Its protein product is CAIAPGQGINEQYF.

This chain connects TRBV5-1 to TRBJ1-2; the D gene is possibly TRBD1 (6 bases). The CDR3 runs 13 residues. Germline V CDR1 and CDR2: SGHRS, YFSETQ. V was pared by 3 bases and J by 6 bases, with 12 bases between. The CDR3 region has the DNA TGCGCCAGCAGCTGGGACAATCCCCATGGCTACACCTTC. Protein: CASSWDNPHGYTF.

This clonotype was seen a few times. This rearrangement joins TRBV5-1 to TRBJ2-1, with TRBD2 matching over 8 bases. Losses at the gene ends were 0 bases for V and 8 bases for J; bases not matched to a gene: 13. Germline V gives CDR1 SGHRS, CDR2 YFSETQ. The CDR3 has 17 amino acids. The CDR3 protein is CASSLGWIAGTVDEQFF. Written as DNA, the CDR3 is TGCGCCAGCAGCTTGGGTTGGATAGCGGGAACGGTCGATGAGCAGTTCTTC.

The CDR3 DNA reads as TGTGCCAGCAGTGAATATGACGCGGGGGTCGGGTACGAGCAGTACTTC. Protein sequence: CASSEYDAGVGYEQYF. The V and J genes are TRBV25-1 and TRBJ2-7; 7 positions agree with TRBD2. CDR3 length: 16 residues. V shed 0 bases, J shed 4 bases, and the junction held 9 bases outside the gene matches. The germline CDR1 and CDR2 sequences are MGHDK and SYGVNS.

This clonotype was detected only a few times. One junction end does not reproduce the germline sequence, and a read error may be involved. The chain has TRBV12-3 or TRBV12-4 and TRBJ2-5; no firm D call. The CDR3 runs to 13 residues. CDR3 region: CASSLEIPETQYF. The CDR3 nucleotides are TGTGCCAGCAGCTTAGAGATTCCGGAGACCCAGTACTTC.